These 18 T cell receptor beta chains were sequenced from one sample in a study of beta chain features in type 1 diabetes. Sequencing targeted expressed TCRB transcripts, as all isolated RNA had been reverse transcribed. Only in-frame clones appear in the TCRdb table, and some are missing; sequencing was by immunoSEQ multiplex PCR. The sample lists approximately 250,000 clones; roughly 11% were seen once. Their recognized antigens are unknown. Regarding the study as a whole: In all four CD4+ subsets, TCRB CDR3 length was significantly, moderately reduced in type 1 diabetes.

The sequenced sample consisted of naive CD4+ T cells from blood. These receptors were taken from a man aged 25-45 years with type 1 diabetes.

This clone appeared once. J is TRBJ2-2 and V is TRBV9, with D unresolved. The CDR3 is 16 residues long. The V gene's germline CDR1 is SGDLS and CDR2 YYNGEE. With 5 bases removed from V and 3 bases from J, the gap between germline ends came to 17 bases. In DNA, the CDR3 is TGTGCCAGCAGTATGACCGACACAGCCCACACCGGGGAGCTGTTTTTT. It specifies CASSMTDTAHTGELFF. Using reference TRBV9 and TRBJ2-2 for the parts outside the CDR3, the full variable domain is DSGVTQTPKHLITATGQRVTLRCSPRSGDLSVYWYQQSLDQGLQFLIQYYNGEERAKGNILERFSAQQFPDLHSELNLSSLELGDSALYFCASSMTDTAHTGELFFGEGSRLTVL.

The V call is TRBV4-2, the J call TRBJ1-6; D is unresolved. Trimming stripped 0 bases from V and 8 bases from J, with 14 bases between. Germline values: CDR1 LGHNA, CDR2 YNFKEQ. CDR3 length equals 16 residues. CDR3 sequence reads: CASSQDLGRIDSPLHF. CDR3 DNA sequence: TGTGCCAGCAGCCAAGATCTAGGGAGGATCGATTCACCCCTCCACTTT.

The rearrangement links TRBV7-2 to TRBJ2-3, with 7 bases lining up with TRBD2. CDR3 size: 15 residues. Germline V CDR1 and CDR2: SGHTA, FQGNSA. V was pared by 7 bases and J by 3 bases, with 10 bases of the junction left unmatched. The CDR3 loop is CASNGGGTLTDTQYF. CDR3 in DNA: TGTGCCAGCAACGGCGGGGGTACGCTTACAGATACGCAGTATTTT.

This clone was detected only a few times. The chain uses TRBV4-1 and TRBJ2-5; 7 bases map to TRBD1. The V gene's germline CDR1 is MGHRA and CDR2 YSYEKL. V trimming: 4 bases; J trimming: 1 base; junction bases outside the gene matches: 3. This CDR3 has 14 residues. DNA for the CDR3: TGCGCCAGCAGCCGGGGACAGAGCCAAGAGACCCAGTACTTC. Translating it yields CASSRGQSQETQYF.

Details on this clone: Other DNA sequences from this sample encode an identical CDR3 as well. The rearrangement links TRBV5-1 to TRBJ1-1; D unclear. Trimming shortened V by 0 bases and J by 1 base, and 4 bases separated the two germline ends. The CDR3 loop spans 13 amino acids. The germline V gene has CDR1 SGHRS and CDR2 YFSETQ. The CDR3 nucleotides read TGCGCCAGCAGCTTGGGAGCGAACACTGAAGCTTTCTTT. Its protein is CASSLGANTEAFF.

V and J are TRBV18 and TRBJ2-5; no clear D. Trimming took 6 bases from V and 2 from J, leaving 4 bases between them. The CDR3 extends over 11 amino acids. Per the germline V gene, CDR1 is KGHSH and CDR2 is LQKENI. The CDR3 region has the DNA TGTGCCAGCTCCTATCAAGAGACCCAGTACTTC. It translates to CASSYQETQYF.

This clone was picked up a small number of times. The CDR3 protein is CASSWTGKVREQYF. The CDR3 DNA reads TGTGCCAGCAGCTGGACAGGGAAAGTACGCGAGCAGTACTTC. The chain uses TRBV7-8 and TRBJ2-7; 8 nucleotides align to TRBD1. The CDR3 covers 14 residues. The V gene end was trimmed by 4 bases and the J gene end by 6 bases; junction bases not matched to a gene: 8. Germline V gives CDR1 SGHVS, CDR2 FQNEAQ.

In this sample, this clone turned up a few times. This chain links TRBV7-2 with TRBJ1-6; no firm D call. In germline, CDR1 is SGHTA, CDR2 FQGNSA. V lost 0 bases, J lost 0 bases, and 12 bases lay in between. This CDR3 is 18 amino acids long. The CDR3 DNA is TGTGCCAGCAGCTTAGCGGGTCCAGCGAGCTCCTATAATTCACCCCTCCACTTT. It is translated as CASSLAGPASSYNSPLHF.

The rearrangement uses TRBV10-3 and TRBJ2-5; D gene uncertain. This CDR3 has 13 amino acids. Germline V gene lookup returns CDR1 ENHRY and CDR2 SYGVKD. The V and J ends lost 6 bases and 3 bases respectively, with 11 bases between them. The CDR3 here is CAIRVQSEETQYF. The DNA for the CDR3 is TGTGCCATCAGGGTCCAGTCTGAAGAGACCCAGTACTTC.

The chain links TRBV19 to TRBJ2-6, with 8 bases aligning to TRBD1. Germline V gives CDR1 LNHDA, CDR2 SQIVND (reference sequence). J was trimmed by 2 bases and V by 6 bases; bases with no gene match: 9. This CDR3 is 17 amino acids long. The CDR3 region is CASSTRQGIPGANVLTF. The CDR3 region has the DNA TGTGCCAGTAGCACCAGACAGGGGATACCTGGGGCCAACGTCCTGACTTTC.

The rearrangement links TRBV4-2 to TRBJ1-1, with 8 bases that match TRBD1. V gave up 6 bases and J gave up 5 bases; unmatched junction bases: 5. The CDR3 spans 13 residues. Germline CDR1 and CDR2: LGHNA and YNFKEQ. The CDR3 is CASRSRGRTEAFF. The CDR3 coding sequence is TGTGCCAGCAGATCCAGGGGGCGAACTGAAGCTTTCTTT.

The chain recombines TRBV9 with TRBJ2-5; 7 bases are a match to TRBD2. V was pared by 2 bases and J by 6 bases, with 7 bases of the junction left unmatched. Germline values: CDR1 SGDLS, CDR2 YYNGEE. CDR3 length: 14 residues. The CDR3 nucleotides read TGTGCCAGCAGCGTGGGAGGGGTCGAAAAGACCCAGTACTTC. Translated, it gives CASSVGGVEKTQYF.

This chain connects TRBV7-3 to TRBJ2-3; 11 nucleotides match TRBD1. CDR3 length equals 12 residues. Trimming took 5 bases from V and 14 from J; bases not matched to a gene: 6. CDR1 and CDR2 (germline): SGHTA, FQGTGA. CDR3 sequence: CASSHRTGGLYF. The DNA of the CDR3 is TGTGCCAGCAGCCACCGGACAGGGGGCCTGTATTTT.

This clone has more than one count but fewer than ten. The chain combines TRBV4-1 with TRBJ1-5; D is unclear. V was trimmed by 1 base and J by 5 bases, leaving 9 bases between them. The V gene's germline CDR1 is MGHRA and CDR2 YSYEKL. The CDR3 is made up of 14 amino acids. For the CDR3, the DNA is TGCGCCAGCAGCCAAGGGCAGACACATCAGCCCCAGCATTTT. It is translated as CASSQGQTHQPQHF.

This clone has a handful of counts. This chain links TRBV7-2 with TRBJ1-2, with D perhaps matching TRBD1 (6 bases). Germline-derived CDR1 and CDR2 are SGHTA and FQGNSA. V shed 4 bases and J shed 8 bases, with 14 bases lying between them. This CDR3 has 13 amino acids. CDR3 nucleotide sequence: TGTGCCAGCAGCTCACAGGGTTCCGACGGCTACACCTTC. Amino acids: CASSSQGSDGYTF.

This chain uses TRBV9 with TRBJ2-2, with TRBD2 matching 12 bases. The CDR3 has 17 amino acids. Losses at the gene ends were 0 bases for V and 4 bases for J; bases not matched to a gene: 4. In germline, CDR1 is SGDLS, CDR2 YYNGEE. The CDR3 spells CASSVGTSGARTGELFF. In DNA form, the CDR3 reads TGTGCCAGCAGCGTAGGGACTAGCGGGGCCCGCACCGGGGAGCTGTTTTTT.

V is TRBV11-1 and J is TRBJ2-3, with a tentative D call TRBD2 (5 bases). The CDR3 is made up of 14 amino acids. Germline CDR1 reads SGHAT; CDR2 reads FQDESV (reference sequence). Trimming left V 5 bases short and J 6 bases short, with 15 bases between. The CDR3 loop reads CASSPREGGDTQYF. In DNA form, the CDR3 reads TGTGCCAGCAGCCCTCGTGAGGGCGGGGATACGCAGTATTTT.

This clone has just a few counts. The gene calls are TRBV29-1 and TRBJ1-2; D is unresolved. Trimming pared 6 bases from V and 6 bases from J, leaving 5 bases between. CDR1 SQVTM and CDR2 ANQGSEA come from the germline V gene. This CDR3 is built from 9 residues. CDR3: CSVQNGYTF. The DNA of the CDR3 is TGCAGCGTCCAGAATGGCTACACCTTC.